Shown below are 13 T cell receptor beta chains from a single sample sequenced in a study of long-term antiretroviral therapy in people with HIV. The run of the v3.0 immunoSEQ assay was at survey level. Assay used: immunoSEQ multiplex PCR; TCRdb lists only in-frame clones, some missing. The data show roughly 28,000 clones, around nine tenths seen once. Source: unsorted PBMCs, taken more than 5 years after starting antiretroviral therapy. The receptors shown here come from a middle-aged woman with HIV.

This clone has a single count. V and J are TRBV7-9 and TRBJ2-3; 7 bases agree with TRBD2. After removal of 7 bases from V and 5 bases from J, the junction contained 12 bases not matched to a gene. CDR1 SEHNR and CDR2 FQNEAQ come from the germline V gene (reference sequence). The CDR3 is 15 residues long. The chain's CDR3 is CASNLGAAGKDTQYF. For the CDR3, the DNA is TGTGCCAGCAATTTAGGGGCAGCGGGAAAAGATACGCAGTATTTT.

The CDR3 region is CASSQGGQGSYEQYF. CDR3 bases: TGCGCCAGCAGCCAAGGAGGCCAGGGGTCCTACGAGCAGTACTTC. V and J are TRBV4-1 and TRBJ2-7; a possible D gene is TRBD1 (6 bases). The CDR3 runs 15 residues. Germline values: CDR1 MGHRA, CDR2 YSYEKL. V gave up 1 base and J gave up 1 base, with 11 bases separating them.

In DNA form, the CDR3 reads TGTGCCAGCAGCGCGGGAACGGACGTCACCACTGAAGCTTTCTTT. Translating it yields CASSAGTDVTTEAFF. The rearrangement links TRBV11-2 to TRBJ1-1; no clear D. The CDR3 is made up of 15 amino acids. V was cut by 5 bases and J by 4 bases, with 17 bases left in between. Germline V gives CDR1 SGHAT, CDR2 FQNNGV.

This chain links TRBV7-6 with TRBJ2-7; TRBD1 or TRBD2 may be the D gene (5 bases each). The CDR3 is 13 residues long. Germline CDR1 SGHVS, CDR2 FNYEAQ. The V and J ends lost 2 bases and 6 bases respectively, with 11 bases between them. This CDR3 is CASSLRDVAEQYF. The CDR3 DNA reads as TGTGCCAGCAGCTTACGGGACGTAGCCGAGCAGTACTTC.

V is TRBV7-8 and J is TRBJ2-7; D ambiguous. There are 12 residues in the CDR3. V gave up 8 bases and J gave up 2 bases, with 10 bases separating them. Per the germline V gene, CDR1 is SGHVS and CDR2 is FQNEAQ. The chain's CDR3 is CASRAGTYEQYF. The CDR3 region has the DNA TGTGCCAGCCGCGCTGGCACCTACGAGCAGTACTTC.

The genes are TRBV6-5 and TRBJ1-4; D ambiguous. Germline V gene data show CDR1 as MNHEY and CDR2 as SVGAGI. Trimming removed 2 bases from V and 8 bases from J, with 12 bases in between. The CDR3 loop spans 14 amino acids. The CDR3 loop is CASSYASATEKLFF. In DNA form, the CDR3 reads TGTGCCAGCAGTTACGCAAGCGCGACAGAAAAACTGTTTTTT.

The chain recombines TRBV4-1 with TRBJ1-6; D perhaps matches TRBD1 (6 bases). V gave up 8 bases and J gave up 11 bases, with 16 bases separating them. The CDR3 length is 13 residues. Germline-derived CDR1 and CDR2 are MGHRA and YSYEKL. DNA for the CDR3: TGCGCCAGCCGGGGGGGCCTCGAAACACCCCTCCACTTT. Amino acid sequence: CASRGGLETPLHF.

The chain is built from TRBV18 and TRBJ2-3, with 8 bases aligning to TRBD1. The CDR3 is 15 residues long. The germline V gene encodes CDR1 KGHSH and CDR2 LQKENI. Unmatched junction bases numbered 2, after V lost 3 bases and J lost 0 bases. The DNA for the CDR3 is TGTGCCAGCTCACCTCGGGACAGGAGCACAGATACGCAGTATTTT. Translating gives CASSPRDRSTDTQYF.

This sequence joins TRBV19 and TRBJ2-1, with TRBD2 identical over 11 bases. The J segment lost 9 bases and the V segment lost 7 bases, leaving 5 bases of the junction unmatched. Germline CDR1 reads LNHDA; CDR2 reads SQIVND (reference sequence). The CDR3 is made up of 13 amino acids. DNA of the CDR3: TGTGCCAGTAATCGGCTAGCGGGAGGTGAGCAGTTCTTC. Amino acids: CASNRLAGGEQFF.

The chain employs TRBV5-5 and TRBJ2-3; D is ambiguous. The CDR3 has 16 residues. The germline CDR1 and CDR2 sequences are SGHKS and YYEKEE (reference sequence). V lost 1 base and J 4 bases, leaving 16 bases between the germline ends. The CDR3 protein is CASSLRVGQAADTQYF. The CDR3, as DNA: TGTGCCAGCAGCTTGCGGGTCGGGCAGGCAGCAGATACGCAGTATTTT.

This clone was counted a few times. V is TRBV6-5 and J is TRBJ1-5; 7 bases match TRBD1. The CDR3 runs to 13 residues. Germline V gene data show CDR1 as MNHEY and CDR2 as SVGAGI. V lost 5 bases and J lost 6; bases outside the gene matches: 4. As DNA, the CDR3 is TGTGCCAGCAGTCGACAGGGCGGTCAGCCCCAGCATTTT. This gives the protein CASSRQGGQPQHF.

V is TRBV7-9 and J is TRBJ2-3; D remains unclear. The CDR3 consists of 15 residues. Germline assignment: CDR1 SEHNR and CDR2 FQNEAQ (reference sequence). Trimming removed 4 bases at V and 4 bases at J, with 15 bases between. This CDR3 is CASSSGRSTSDTQYF. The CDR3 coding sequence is TGTGCCAGCAGCTCCGGACGGAGTACATCAGATACGCAGTATTTT.

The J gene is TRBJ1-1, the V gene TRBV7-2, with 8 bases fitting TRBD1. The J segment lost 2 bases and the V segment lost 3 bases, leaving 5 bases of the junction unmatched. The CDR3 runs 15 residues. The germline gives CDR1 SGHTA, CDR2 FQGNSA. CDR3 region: CASSFWAGGNTEAFF. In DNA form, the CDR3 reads TGTGCCAGCAGCTTTTGGGCAGGGGGCAACACTGAAGCTTTCTTT.